This TCR beta chain is from a study of T cell responses to AZD1222 COVID-19 vaccine. General study findings and limits: White British ancestry dominated among donors, who included more females, and clonal diversity was possibly underestimated. The span of vaccine-associated CD4 TCRs extended across spike, with dominance at 160-218 and 743-854. Only a handful of AZD1222 recipients, roughly 6 in all, had baseline seropositivity.

About this clone: Its antigen is unidentified.

Trimming cost V 4 bases and J 0 bases, with 4 bases left between them. The CDR3 is 14 residues long. Germline lookup yields CDR1 MDHEN and CDR2 SYDVKM. Clones were read by immunoSEQ multiplex PCR, and TCRdb kept only the in-frame ones, dropping some. The sample includes about 140,000 clones, 88% of them seen just once. V is TRBV28 and J is TRBJ2-6; D call uncertain. The sequence was obtained from an adult who received the AZD1222 COVID-19 vaccine. The specimen comprised peripheral blood, sampled 28 days after the second AZD1222 dose. Here the CDR3 reads CASSYVSGANVLTF. The CDR3 DNA follows: TGTGCCAGCAGTTACGTCTCTGGGGCCAACGTCCTGACTTTC.